This T cell receptor (beta chain) is from a study of blood T cell repertoires in COVID-19 (dated by TCRdb to the early 2020s). Looking at the study overall: The collaborator samples originated in the United States, Italy and Spain and spanned the acute and convalescent phases of COVID-19. The material from the prospective study consisted of cDNA or gDNA derived from T cells, B-cell-depleted T cells, or PBMCs. The dataset comprised deeply sampled blood TCRbeta repertoires from subjects exposed to, actively infected with, or recovered from COVID-19. A freely available public database, intended as a resource for researchers studying the immune response to SARS-CoV-2, is where the repertoires were released. Samples were obtained from the ongoing ImmuneRACE study (first 160 participants) and from 1,254 subjects provided by 6 global collaborators. A de-identified subject ID, COVID-19 status, age in years and sex were almost always included in the sample metadata. HLA class I and class II types, where available, came from metadata supplied by the sample provider rather than from assay-based typing.

Beyond this particular receptor, the publication reports: How much clinical and demographic metadata was included differed by source and by participant, and the metadata was provided uncurated.

TCRbeta CDR3 regions were amplified from genomic DNA by means of the immunoSEQ Assay, a bias-controlled multiplex PCR. Per the source publication's procedure: The number of nucleated cells in each sample was estimated from the amplification of reference gene primers within the assay. To quantify the absolute abundance of each unique TCRbeta CDR3 rearrangement, sequence reads were collapsed and filtered. Productive Simpson clonality was computed per sample as the square root of Simpson's diversity index over productive rearrangements. TCRdb's version of the immuneACCESS table is confined to in-frame rearrangements and falls short of the full clone set. An unresolved V gene accounts for under half of the shortfall where checked; the remainder is of unknown origin. D and trimming were read from the DNA, whereas the V and J calls and clone size are those reported in that table. This sample comprises 100,000 to 150,000 clones, approximately 81% of them detected only once. The ten largest make up about 40% of the sample.

As concerns this clone: The clone's antigen remains unknown. Qualities for individual bases were not recorded, and no much larger clone is one base off. Other DNA variants within this sample encode the same CDR3.

Whole blood was collected in K2EDTA tubes by collaborating institutions according to the institutions' own protocols. Collaborator samples were shipped for TCRbeta analysis as frozen whole blood, isolated PBMCs, or DNA extracted from either sample type. Including the terminal cysteine and phenylalanine, the CDR3 comprises 15 residues. Just CDR3 DNA is preserved here, 45 bases in frame from base 1. The germline V gene yields SGHRS for CDR1 and YFSETQ for CDR2. The germline V end is reduced by 4 bases and the J end by 4 bases; junction bases left unmatched: 4. Input material: peripheral blood. This TCR derives from a man in his forties with active or convalescent COVID-19. The sequence is built from TRBV5-1 and TRBJ2-3, with 12 bases aligning to TRBD2. Here is the DNA: TGCGCCAGCAGCCCCGGGACTAGCGGGCCAGATACGCAGTATTTT. Translation gives CASSPGTSGPDTQYF.